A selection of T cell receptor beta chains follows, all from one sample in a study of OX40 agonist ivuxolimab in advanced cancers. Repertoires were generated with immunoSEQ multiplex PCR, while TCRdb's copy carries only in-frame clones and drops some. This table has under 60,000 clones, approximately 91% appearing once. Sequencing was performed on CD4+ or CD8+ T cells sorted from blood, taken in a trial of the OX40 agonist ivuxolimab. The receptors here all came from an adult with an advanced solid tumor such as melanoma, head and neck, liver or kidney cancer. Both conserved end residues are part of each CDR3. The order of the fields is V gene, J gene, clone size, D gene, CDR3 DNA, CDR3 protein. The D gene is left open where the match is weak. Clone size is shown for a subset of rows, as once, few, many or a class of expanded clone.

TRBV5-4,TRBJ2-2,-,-,TGTGCCAGCAGCACCTCCTCCGGGGAGCTGTTTTTT,CASSTSSGELFF
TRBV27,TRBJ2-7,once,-,TGTGCCAGCAGACCAACAGGCGGCGAGCAGTACTTC,CASRPTGGEQYF
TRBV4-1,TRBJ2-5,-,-,TGCGCCAGCAGCCTGGGACCCCAAGAGACCCAGTACTTC,CASSLGPQETQYF
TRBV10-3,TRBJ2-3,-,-,TGTGCCATCAGTGTAAAGCGGAGGGGGACAGATACGCAGTATTTT,CAISVKRRGTDTQYF
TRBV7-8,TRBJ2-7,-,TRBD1,TGTGCCAGCAGCCAAGGACAGGGGGCTTGGTCCTACGAGCAGTACTTC,CASSQGQGAWSYEQYF
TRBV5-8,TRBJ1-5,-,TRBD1,TGTGCCAGCAGCTTGGACAGGGGGAGCAATCAGCCCCAGCATTTT,CASSLDRGSNQPQHF
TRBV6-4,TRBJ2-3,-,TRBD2,TGTGCCAGCAGTGAGGGCGGGGGGGCCGGAGATACGCAGTATTTT,CASSEGGGAGDTQYF
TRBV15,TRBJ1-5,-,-,TGTGCCACCAGCGCCCGAAAGAGACCTCTAGACGTTTCCGGCAATCAGCCCCAGCATTTT,CATSARKRPLDVSGNQPQHF
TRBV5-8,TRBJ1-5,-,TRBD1,TGTGCCAGCAGTCACGGGACAGCCCAGCCCCAGCATTTT,CASSHGTAQPQHF
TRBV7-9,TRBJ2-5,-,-,TGTGCCAGCAGCTTAACAAAGGAACAGGGAGTGACCCAGTACTTC,CASSLTKEQGVTQYF
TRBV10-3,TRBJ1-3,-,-,TGTGCCATCGGGGAGGGCGTCAGCTCTGGAAACACCATATATTTT,CAIGEGVSSGNTIYF
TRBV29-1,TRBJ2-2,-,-,TGCAGCGTTGCAGACCCATCACAGGGATTCACCGGGGAGCTGTTTTTT,CSVADPSQGFTGELFF
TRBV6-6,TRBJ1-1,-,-,TGTGCCAGCAGTTTCTTCGGGGAAAACACTGAAGCTTTCTTT,CASSFFGENTEAFF
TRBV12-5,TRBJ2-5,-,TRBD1,TGTGCTAGTGGTTTGGGACAGGGGTGGAGAGAGACCCAGTACTTC,CASGLGQGWRETQYF
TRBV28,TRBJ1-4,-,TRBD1,TGTGCCAGCAGTTTGACAGGGGCAGGTGGAAATGAAAAACTGTTTTTT,CASSLTGAGGNEKLFF
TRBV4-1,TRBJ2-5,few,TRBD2,TGCGCCAGCAGCCAAACTCTAGCGGGAGGGCAAGAGACCCAGTACTTC,CASSQTLAGGQETQYF
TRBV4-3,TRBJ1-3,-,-,TGCGCCAGCAGCCAAGATGTCCAGGGCCGGCGTCGCACCATATATTTT,CASSQDVQGRRRTIYF
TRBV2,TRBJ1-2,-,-,TGTGCCAGCAGTGAAAAGGGGTATGGCTACACCTTC,CASSEKGYGYTF
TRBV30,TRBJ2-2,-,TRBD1,TGTGCCTGGAGCCGGGACAGGGATGCCGGGGAGCTGTTTTTT,CAWSRDRDAGELFF
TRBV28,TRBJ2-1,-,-,TGTGCCAGCAGTTTGACGGGTGGGCTATACAATGAGCAGTTCTTC,CASSLTGGLYNEQFF
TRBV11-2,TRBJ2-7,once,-,TGTGCCAGCAGCTCGGGAGCTAGGGGTTCCTACGAGCAGTACTTC,CASSSGARGSYEQYF
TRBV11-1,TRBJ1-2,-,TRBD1,TGTGCCAGCAGCCTCACCGGGACAGGGCCCTATGGCTACACCTTC,CASSLTGTGPYGYTF
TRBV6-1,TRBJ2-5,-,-,TGTGCCAGCAGTGAAGGATGGCAGGGCTGGGAGACCCAGTACTTC,CASSEGWQGWETQYF
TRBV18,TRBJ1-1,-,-,TGTGCCAGCTCACCACAATCAGGGGTTGAGACTGAAGCTTTCTTT,CASSPQSGVETEAFF
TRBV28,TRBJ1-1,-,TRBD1,TGTGCCACGCTACAGGGGGCCTCTGAAGCTTTCTTT,CATLQGASEAFF
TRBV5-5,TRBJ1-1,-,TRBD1,TGTGCCAGCAGAGCGACAGGGCTCTATGAAGCTTTCTTT,CASRATGLYEAFF
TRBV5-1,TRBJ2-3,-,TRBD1,TGCGCCAGCAGCCCGACAGGGGGTGGGGATCCTAGCACAGATACGCAGTATTTT,CASSPTGGGDPSTDTQYF
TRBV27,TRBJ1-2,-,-,TGTGCCACCCGTAGGACAGCGCTCTATGGCTACACCTTC,CATRRTALYGYTF
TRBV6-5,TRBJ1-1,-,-,TGTGCCAGCAAGGGTCGGCAGGAGTACACTGAAGCTTTCTTT,CASKGRQEYTEAFF
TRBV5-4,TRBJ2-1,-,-,TGTGCCAGCAGCTTGAGGGTGGTCGATGAGCAGTTCTTC,CASSLRVVDEQFF
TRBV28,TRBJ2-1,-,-,TGTGCCAGCAGAACCTCTGGGGGGCCAGGAAATGAGCAGTTCTTC,CASRTSGGPGNEQFF
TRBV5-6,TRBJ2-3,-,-,TGTGCCAGCAGCTTGGGAGACATAGAGTTGACAGATACGCAGTATTTT,CASSLGDIELTDTQYF